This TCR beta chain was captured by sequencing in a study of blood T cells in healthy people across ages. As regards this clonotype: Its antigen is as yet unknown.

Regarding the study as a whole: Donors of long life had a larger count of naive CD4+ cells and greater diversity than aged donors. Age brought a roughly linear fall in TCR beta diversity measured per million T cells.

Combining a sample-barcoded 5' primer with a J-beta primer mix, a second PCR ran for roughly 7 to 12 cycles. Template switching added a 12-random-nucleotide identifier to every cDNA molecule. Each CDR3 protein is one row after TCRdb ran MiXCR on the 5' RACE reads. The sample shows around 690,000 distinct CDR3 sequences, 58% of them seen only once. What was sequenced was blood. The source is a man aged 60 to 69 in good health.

In DNA, the CDR3 is TGTGCCAGTCATAAGTACCAGGGTTACGAGCAGTACTTC. Its translation: CASHKYQGYEQYF. This rearrangement joins TRBV6-2 or TRBV6-3 to TRBJ2-4; perhaps TRBD1 as D (5 bases). The last part of the DNA fits TRBJ2-7 better; the J call may be wrong. CDR3 length: 13 residues. Germline CDR1 reads MNHEY; CDR2 reads SVGEGT.